This is a list of T cell receptor beta chains from one sample in a study of OX40 agonist ivuxolimab in advanced cancers. TCRdb's copy holds only in-frame clones and misses some; the assay was immunoSEQ multiplex PCR. The table records about 40,000 clones, around 82% of them present only once. The source was CD4+ or CD8+ T cells sorted from blood, collected in a trial of the OX40 agonist ivuxolimab. The receptors were gathered from an adult with an advanced solid tumor such as melanoma, head and neck, liver or kidney cancer. CDR3s include the opening cysteine and the closing phenylalanine or tryptophan. The order of the fields is J gene, clone size, V gene, CDR3 protein. The size field is filled for only some rows; it gives once, few, many or a size class.

TRBJ1-3 | - | TRBV28 | CASSLGAASGNTIYF
TRBJ2-1 | - | TRBV19 | CASSRLRDRVGGEQFF
TRBJ2-7 | - | TRBV18 | CASSRTSGYEQYF
TRBJ2-7 | - | TRBV7-2 | CASSLAWANTVGYF
TRBJ2-3 | - | TRBV5-6 | CASSLEIGSDTQYF
TRBJ1-3 | - | TRBV4-3 | CASSQERDTYSGNTIYF
TRBJ1-1 | - | TRBV29-1 | CSVGPNTEAFF
TRBJ2-7 | - | TRBV19 | CASSIGQGDVYEQYF
TRBJ1-2 | - | TRBV7-9 | CASSSSDRPLGYGYTF
TRBJ1-1 | - | TRBV29-1 | CSVERGGVNTEAFF
TRBJ1-2 | once | TRBV29-1 | CSAGGGTEIYGYTF
TRBJ1-3 | - | TRBV5-5 | CASSLVGTNSGNTIYF
TRBJ1-3 | - | TRBV6-6 | CASIPTGGNTIYF
TRBJ1-2 | few | TRBV5-4 | CASSSTGVYGYTF
TRBJ2-3 | - | TRBV5-1 | CASSPGLAGGTDTQYF
TRBJ1-1 | - | TRBV30 | CAWSKGTEAFF
TRBJ2-3 | - | TRBV7-9 | CASSWYREGRHTDTQYF
TRBJ2-5 | - | TRBV5-1 | CASSLNRVPETQYF
TRBJ1-4 | - | TRBV6-1 | CASRRGTYEKLFF
TRBJ1-1 | - | TRBV29-1 | CSVDTGGVSEAFF
TRBJ2-7 | - | TRBV21-1 | CASSKIRRRGAGDYEQYF
TRBJ1-3 | - | TRBV11-2 | CASSLGGTGTASGNTIYF
TRBJ1-1 | once | TRBV4-1 | CASSLVSDPNTEAFF
TRBJ2-3 | - | TRBV7-2 | CASSRDRAADTQYF
TRBJ2-1 | few | TRBV11-2 | CASSPIHGENYNEQFF
TRBJ2-3 | few | TRBV11-2 | CASTDQSRGTDTQYF
TRBJ2-3 | - | TRBV18 | CASSLGQGSDTQYF
TRBJ1-1 | - | TRBV10-3 | CAISESIKTRKLAFF
TRBJ1-3 | - | TRBV2 | CASSEGVYPGNTIYF
TRBJ2-7 | - | TRBV6-5 | CASSSGTSEGPEQYF
TRBJ2-2 | few | TRBV5-4 | CASSLARGANTGELFF
TRBJ2-4 | - | TRBV6-5 | CASSIERGENIQYF
TRBJ1-5 | - | TRBV7-2 | CASSSWGGDQPQHF
TRBJ2-3 | - | TRBV5-4 | CASSLDLSTDTQYF
TRBJ1-5 | - | TRBV6-1 | CASSESQGEGQPQHF
TRBJ1-2 | - | TRBV18 | CASSRGTVYGYTF
TRBJ1-3 | - | TRBV5-6 | CASSLGQTGRNTIYF
TRBJ2-1 | - | TRBV9 | CASSPGGSYNEQFF
TRBJ1-2 | few | TRBV6-1 | CASSGDRSVYGYTF
- | - | TRBV9 | CASSESGGRYEQYF
TRBJ2-1 | - | TRBV7-9 | CASSSWTGNNEQFF
TRBJ2-7 | - | TRBV18 | CASSPGFTTYEQYF
TRBJ1-2 | - | TRBV6-4 | CASSDNDRANYGYTF
TRBJ1-6 | medium-sized | TRBV4-3 | CASSQELVQGAGSPLHF
TRBJ2-5 | few | TRBV5-1 | CASSLKTGTIQETQYF
TRBJ2-7 | - | TRBV14 | CASSLIEGIEQYF